This TCR beta chain is from a study of T-cell reconstitution after alpha-beta-depleted transplantation in children. General study points: Expanded graft clones, several hundred of them, were reportedly the source of alpha-beta T cells about two months after transplant. T-cell numbers and diversity, one year after transplant, stemmed largely from T cells that were newly produced.

Unique molecular identifiers were incorporated during preparation of the TCRbeta library. TCRdb passed the PCR reads through MiXCR, listing each CDR3 protein once. The sample carries approximately 500,000 distinct CDR3 sequences, roughly 10% recorded once. Remarks on this clonotype: What it binds is not known.

CDR3 size: 14 residues. Germline values: CDR1 LGHNA, CDR2 YNFKEQ. V lost 4 bases, J lost 2 bases, and 12 bases lay in between. The V and J genes are TRBV4-2 and TRBJ2-7; no clear D. This sequence originates from a child between 2 and 9 years old with inherited bone marrow failure, due to receive a stem cell transplant. The source was PBMCs, collected before TCRalphabeta/CD19-depleted stem cell transplant. The CDR3 nucleotides are TGTGCCAGCAGCCTCCTGGACCAGACCTACGAGCAGTACTTC. This sequence encodes CASSLLDQTYEQYF.